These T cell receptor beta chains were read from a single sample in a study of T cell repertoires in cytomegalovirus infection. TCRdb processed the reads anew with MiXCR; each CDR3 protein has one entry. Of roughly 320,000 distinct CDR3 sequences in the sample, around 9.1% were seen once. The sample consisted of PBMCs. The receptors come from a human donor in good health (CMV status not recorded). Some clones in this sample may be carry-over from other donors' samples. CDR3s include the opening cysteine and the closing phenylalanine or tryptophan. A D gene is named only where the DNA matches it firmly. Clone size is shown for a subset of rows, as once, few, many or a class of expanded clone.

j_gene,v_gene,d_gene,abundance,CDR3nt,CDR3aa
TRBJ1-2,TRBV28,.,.,TGTGCCAGCAGCCCCGCCTATGGCTACACCTTC,CASSPAYGYTF
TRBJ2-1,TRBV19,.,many,TGTGCCAGTAGTCCCCTAGAGACCTCTTGGGGCAATGAGCAGTTCTTC,CASSPLETSWGNEQFF
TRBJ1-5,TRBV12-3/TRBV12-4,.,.,TGTGCCAGCAGCGAGCTTAATAGCAATCAGCCCCAGCATTTT,CASSELNSNQPQHF
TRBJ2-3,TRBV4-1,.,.,TGCGCCAGCAGCCTTGGAGTGGAGAGGGTCACAGATACGCAGTATTTT,CASSLGVERVTDTQYF
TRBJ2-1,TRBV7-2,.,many,TGTGCCAGCAGCCGCACAGGGAATGAGCAGTTCTTC,CASSRTGNEQFF
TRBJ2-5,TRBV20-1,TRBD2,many,TGCAGTGCTAGAGATCTAGCGGACGTCCAAGAGACCCAGTACTTC,CSARDLADVQETQYF
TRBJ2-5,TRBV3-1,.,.,TGTGCCAGCAGCCAAGACAGACCACTTAAAGAGACCCAGTACTTC,CASSQDRPLKETQYF
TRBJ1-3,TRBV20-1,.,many,TGCAGTGCTAGAGATCTAGTAAGAGGAAACACCATATATTTT,CSARDLVRGNTIYF
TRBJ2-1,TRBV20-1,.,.,TGCAGTGCTAGACATACTAGGTCCTACAATGAGCAGTTCTTC,CSARHTRSYNEQFF
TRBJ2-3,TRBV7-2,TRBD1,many,TGTGCCAGCAGCAGGGACAGATACACAGATACGCAGTATTTT,CASSRDRYTDTQYF
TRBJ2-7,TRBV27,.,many,TGTGCCAGCAGCCTATCCGGGCTCACAACCTACGAGCAGTACTTC,CASSLSGLTTYEQYF
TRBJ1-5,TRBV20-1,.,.,TGCAGTGCTCCGACAGGACTCAATCAGCCCCAGCATTTT,CSAPTGLNQPQHF
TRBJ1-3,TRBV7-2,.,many,TGTGCCAGCAGCGCTGTCAGGGGATCTGGAAACACCATATATTTT,CASSAVRGSGNTIYF
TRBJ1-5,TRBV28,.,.,TGTGCCAGCAGTTTCCGTAATCAGCCCCAGCATTTT,CASSFRNQPQHF
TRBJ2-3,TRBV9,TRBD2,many,TGTGCCAGCAGCGTCAGAAGCGGGGGGGCCTTTACAGATACGCAGTATTTT,CASSVRSGGAFTDTQYF
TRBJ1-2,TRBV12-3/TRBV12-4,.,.,TGTGCCAGCACCACCCCCCAGGGTATCTATGGCTACACCTTC,CASTTPQGIYGYTF
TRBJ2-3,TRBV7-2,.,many,TGTGCCAGCAGCTTAAGTAGGAGAACTAGCACAGATACGCAGTATTTT,CASSLSRRTSTDTQYF